One and the same sample provided the 18 T cell receptor beta chains below, sequenced in a study of T cells in Graves' hyperthyroidism and ophthalmopathy. Template material for amplifying TCR beta CDR3 regions consisted of RNA transcripts. The study used the HTBI primer set for a first-round RT-PCR of the TCR CDR3. One entry per CDR3 protein, called by TCRdb with MiXCR from the multiplex PCR reads. Here the sample spans 130,000 or so distinct CDR3 sequences, roughly a fifth being singletons. Sample: blood. The receptors come from a woman aged 45-65 years with Graves' hyperthyroidism that later progressed to Graves' ophthalmopathy.

This clonotype was detected many times. The chain combines TRBV2 with TRBJ1-6, with D tentatively TRBD1 (6 bases). V lost 8 bases to trimming and J lost 0 bases, with 8 bases between them. The CDR3 is 14 amino acids. Germline loops: CDR1 SNHLY, CDR2 FYNNEI. For the CDR3, the DNA is TGTGCCAGCGCGGACAGCTCCTATAATTCACCCCTCCACTTT. This sequence encodes CASADSSYNSPLHF.

V and J are TRBV24-1 and TRBJ2-1; no reliable D call. With 3 bases removed from V and 11 bases from J, the gap between germline ends came to 10 bases. The germline CDR1 and CDR2 sequences are KGHDR and SFDVKD. The CDR3 has 12 residues. The CDR3 region has the DNA TGTGCCACCAGTGATATAGGGCCCAAGCAGTTCTTC. It specifies CATSDIGPKQFF.

This clonotype has a count of ten or more. This sequence joins TRBV2 and TRBJ2-1, with 10 bases that match TRBD2. CDR3 length: 16 residues. The V gene end was trimmed by 6 bases and the J gene end by 6 bases; junction bases not matched to a gene: 11. CDR1 and CDR2 from the germline V gene are SNHLY and FYNNEI. CDR3 protein: CASSLRTSGPSNEQFF. DNA for the CDR3: TGTGCCAGCAGCTTACGGACTAGCGGTCCCTCCAATGAGCAGTTCTTC.

In this sample, this clonotype turned up a few times. The V call is TRBV6-1, the J call TRBJ1-6, with 8 bases aligning to TRBD1. Per germline, CDR1 MNHNS and CDR2 SASEGT. Trimming removed 6 bases from V and 7 bases from J; junction bases left unmatched: 2. The CDR3 extends over 13 amino acids. The CDR3, as DNA: TGTGCCAGCAGGACAGGGGAAAATTCACCCCTCCACTTT. Protein: CASRTGENSPLHF.

This clonotype was seen at least ten times. V gene TRBV9 combines with J gene TRBJ2-3; 9 nucleotides match TRBD2. CDR1 SGDLS and CDR2 YYNGEE come from the germline V gene. V lost 4 bases to trimming and J lost 2 bases; unmatched junction nucleotides: 8. The CDR3 runs to 16 residues. The CDR3 DNA reads TGTGCCAGCAGCCTAAGACTAGCGGACCCCACAGATACGCAGTATTTT. It translates to CASSLRLADPTDTQYF.

The chain links TRBV14 to TRBJ2-7; 7 bases match TRBD1. Germline V gene data show CDR1 as SGHDN and CDR2 as FVKESK. The CDR3 has 16 amino acids. Trimming took 4 bases from V and 0 from J; bases not matched to a gene: 9. The CDR3, as DNA: TGTGCCAGCAGCCCCCTACGACAGGGTCCCTCCTACGAGCAGTACTTC. This translates into CASSPLRQGPSYEQYF.

This clonotype was detected a few times. This chain joins TRBV28 and TRBJ1-2, with a possible D match to TRBD1 (5 bases). Germline V CDR1 and CDR2: MDHEN, SYDVKM. Trimming took 4 bases from V and 2 from J, leaving 14 bases between them. The CDR3 runs 15 residues. The DNA for the CDR3 is TGTGCCAGCAGTTCGGGCAGGAAGGGGAACTATGGCTACACCTTC. Its translation is CASSSGRKGNYGYTF.

There are many counts of this clonotype. V and J are TRBV7-9 and TRBJ2-1, with 10 positions matching TRBD2. Germline V CDR1 and CDR2: SEHNR, FQNEAQ (reference sequence). V shed 6 bases and J 9 bases; nucleotides not matched to a gene: 11. This CDR3 region has 15 residues. CDR3 sequence (DNA): TGTGCCAGCAGTTTTACTAGCGGGATGGGGGGTGAGCAGTTCTTC. Its protein is CASSFTSGMGGEQFF.

This clonotype was seen many times. This chain joins TRBV2 and TRBJ2-2, with D possibly matching TRBD1 (6 bases). Germline lookup yields CDR1 SNHLY and CDR2 FYNNEI. Trimming left V 5 bases short and J 6 bases short, with 13 bases between. This CDR3 has 14 residues. CDR3 coding DNA: TGTGCCAGCAGTAAGACAGGACTGGCCGGGGAGCTGTTTTTT. This sequence encodes CASSKTGLAGELFF.

This clonotype occurred many times. The rearrangement joins TRBV7-2 to TRBJ1-2; the D gene is possibly TRBD1 (5 bases). CDR1 SGHTA and CDR2 FQGNSA come from the germline V gene. This CDR3 has 16 amino acids. The V gene lost 5 bases and the J gene lost 4 bases, with 20 bases spanning the gap. CDR3 DNA: TGTGCCAGCAGCCCCGGGGGGTACAAGCTCGGCTATGGCTACACCTTC. This gives the protein CASSPGGYKLGYGYTF.

This clonotype appeared many times. The chain uses TRBV3-1 and TRBJ2-7, with 8 bases identical to TRBD2. J was trimmed by 1 base and V by 4 bases; bases with no gene match: 3. In germline, CDR1 is LGHDT, CDR2 YNNKEL (reference sequence). There are 14 residues in the CDR3. In DNA form, the CDR3 reads TGTGCCAGCAGCCTACAGCGGGAGTCCTACGAGCAGTACTTC. Translating gives CASSLQRESYEQYF.

The J gene is TRBJ2-5, the V gene TRBV2; 10 bases are shared with TRBD1. The CDR3 length is 19 residues. Unmatched junction bases numbered 13, after V lost 1 base and J lost 2 bases. The V gene's germline CDR1 is SNHLY and CDR2 FYNNEI. The CDR3 region is CASSEEMTGGSGWQETQYF. The CDR3 nucleotides read TGTGCCAGCAGTGAAGAGATGACAGGGGGCTCAGGGTGGCAAGAGACCCAGTACTTC. Full variable domain (rest looked up from reference TRBV2 and TRBJ2-5): EPEVTQTPSHQVTQMGQEVILRCVPISNHLYFYWYRQILGQKVEFLVSFYNNEISEKSEIFDDQFSVERPDGSNFTLKIRSTKLEDSAMYFCASSEEMTGGSGWQETQYFGPGTRLLVL.

The gene calls are TRBV13 and TRBJ2-1; TRBD2 aligns across 8 bases. Germline assignment: CDR1 PRHDT and CDR2 FYEKMQ (reference sequence). The CDR3 contains 17 residues. Trimming at V came to 1 base and at J to 6 bases, leaving 11 bases not matched to a gene. The CDR3 bases are TGTGCCAGCAGCTTAGATCCCGGGGGGGCTCATGTCAATGAGCAGTTCTTC. The encoded protein is CASSLDPGGAHVNEQFF.

This clonotype was recorded at least ten times. J is TRBJ2-7 and V is TRBV7-2, with a weak D call TRBD2 (5 bases). Germline-derived CDR1 and CDR2 are SGHTA and FQGNSA. The ends were cut back, 5 bases at V and 3 bases at J, with 17 bases in the middle. This CDR3 is 15 amino acids long. DNA of the CDR3: TGTGCCAGCAGCCGACCGAGGACTGGATTCTACGAGCAGTACTTC. Residues: CASSRPRTGFYEQYF.

The chain carries TRBV12-3 or TRBV12-4 and TRBJ2-1; D may match TRBD1 or TRBD2 (6 bases each). This CDR3 comprises 17 residues. With 0 bases removed from V and 9 bases from J, the gap between germline ends came to 21 bases. The CDR3 region has the DNA TGTGCCAGCAGTTTAGCGTTGGGGGGCTCTTCTAGAATTGAGCAGTTCTTC. This sequence encodes CASSLALGGSSRIEQFF.

The gene calls are TRBV19 and TRBJ1-1; 7 bases agree with TRBD1. The CDR3 consists of 15 residues. Unmatched junction bases numbered 7, after V lost 6 bases and J lost 0 bases. Germline loops: CDR1 LNHDA, CDR2 SQIVND (reference sequence). CDR3 sequence reads: CASRGPGQMNTEAFF. CDR3 coding DNA: TGTGCCAGTAGAGGTCCGGGACAGATGAACACTGAAGCTTTCTTT.

V is TRBV7-8 and J is TRBJ1-6; possibly TRBD1 for D (5 bases). V was pared by 6 bases and J by 15 bases, with 21 bases between. Germline-derived CDR1 and CDR2 are SGHVS and FQNEAQ. This CDR3 contains 14 residues. The CDR3 sequence is CASSYAGTERDLHF. Written as DNA, the CDR3 is TGTGCCAGCAGTTATGCCGGGACGGAGAGGGACCTCCACTTT.

The gene calls are TRBV4-1 and TRBJ2-7; D tentatively reads TRBD1 or TRBD2 (7 bases each). Looked up from germline, CDR1 is MGHRA and CDR2 is YSYEKL. The CDR3 is 15 residues long. Trimming removed 2 bases from V and 4 bases from J, with 15 bases in between. The CDR3 region has the DNA TGCGCCAGCAGCCAAAGACAGGGAGGGGCATACGAGCAGTACTTC. Its protein product is CASSQRQGGAYEQYF.